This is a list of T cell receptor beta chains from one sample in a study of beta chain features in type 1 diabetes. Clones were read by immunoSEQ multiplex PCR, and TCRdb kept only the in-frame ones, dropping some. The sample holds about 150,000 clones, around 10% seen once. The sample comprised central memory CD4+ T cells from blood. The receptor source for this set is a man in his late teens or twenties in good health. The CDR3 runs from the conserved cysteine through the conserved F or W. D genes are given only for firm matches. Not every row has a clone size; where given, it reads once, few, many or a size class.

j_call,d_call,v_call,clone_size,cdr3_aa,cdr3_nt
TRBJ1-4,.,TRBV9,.,CASSVGSGHNEKLFF,TGTGCCAGCAGCGTAGGGTCGGGACATAATGAAAAACTGTTTTTT
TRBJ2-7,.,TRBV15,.,CATSSGSNLLEQYF,TGTGCCACCAGCAGTGGCTCGAACCTACTCGAGCAGTACTTC
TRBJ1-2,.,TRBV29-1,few,CSGGGYYGYTF,TGCAGCGGAGGGGGGTACTATGGCTACACCTTC
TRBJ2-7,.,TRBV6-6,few,CASSWENYEQYF,TGTGCCAGCAGTTGGGAAAACTACGAGCAGTACTTC
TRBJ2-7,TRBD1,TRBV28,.,CAILGQGIREQYF,TGTGCCATCCTGGGACAGGGGATTCGCGAGCAGTACTTC
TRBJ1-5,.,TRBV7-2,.,CASSPRDGNQPQHF,TGTGCCAGCAGCCCTCGGGATGGGAATCAGCCCCAGCATTTT
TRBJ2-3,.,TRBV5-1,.,CASSLEAEKDTQYF,TGCGCCAGCAGCTTGGAGGCAGAAAAAGATACGCAGTATTTT
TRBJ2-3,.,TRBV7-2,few,CASSPHTDTQYF,TGTGCCAGCAGCCCCCACACAGATACGCAGTATTTT
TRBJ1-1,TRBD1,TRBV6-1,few,CASRTGGARLAEAFF,TGTGCCAGCAGGACAGGGGGCGCGAGGTTGGCTGAAGCTTTCTTT
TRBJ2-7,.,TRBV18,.,CASSPDGNYEQYF,TGTGCCAGCTCACCAGACGGGAACTACGAGCAGTACTTC
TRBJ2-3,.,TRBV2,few,CASPPSADTQYF,TGTGCCAGCCCCCCTTCGGCAGATACGCAGTATTTT
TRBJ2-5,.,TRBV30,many,CAWSLLEETQYF,TGTGCCTGGAGTCTTCTCGAGGAGACCCAGTACTTC
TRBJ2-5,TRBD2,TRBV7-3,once,CASSPTSAQETQYF,TGTGCCAGCAGCCCGACTAGCGCTCAAGAGACCCAGTACTTC
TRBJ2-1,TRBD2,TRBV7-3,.,CASSLGLAKGQGEQFF,TGTGCCAGCAGCTTAGGACTAGCGAAGGGGCAGGGTGAGCAGTTCTTC
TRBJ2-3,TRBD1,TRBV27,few,CASSFGQGTDTQYF,TGTGCCAGCAGTTTCGGACAGGGCACAGATACGCAGTATTTT
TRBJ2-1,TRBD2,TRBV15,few,CATSRDTGTSGRAENEQFF,TGTGCCACCAGCAGAGATACCGGGACTAGCGGGAGGGCCGAAAATGAGCAGTTCTTC
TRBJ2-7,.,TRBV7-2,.,CASSSAGTYEQYF,TGTGCCAGCAGCTCAGCGGGTACTTACGAGCAGTACTTC
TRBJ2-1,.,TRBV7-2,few,CASSSEARQGSLAAFF,TGTGCCAGCAGCTCAGAGGCGAGACAAGGGTCGTTGGCGGCGTTCTTC
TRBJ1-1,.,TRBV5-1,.,CASLNRAGDTEAFF,TGCGCCAGCCTTAACAGGGCGGGGGACACTGAAGCTTTCTTT
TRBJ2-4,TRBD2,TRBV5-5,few,CASGLETKNIQYF,TGTGCCAGCGGACTAGAGACGAAAAACATTCAGTACTTC
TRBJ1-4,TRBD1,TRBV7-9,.,CASSVRQGNEKLFF,TGTGCCAGCAGCGTCAGACAGGGGAATGAAAAACTGTTTTTT
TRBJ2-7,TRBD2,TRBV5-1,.,CASRAGGPPYEQYF,TGCGCCAGCAGAGCGGGAGGGCCGCCCTACGAGCAGTACTTC
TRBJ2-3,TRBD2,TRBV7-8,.,CASSLIAEGLAGDTQYF,TGTGCCAGCAGCCTGATCGCCGAGGGACTAGCGGGAGATACGCAGTATTTT
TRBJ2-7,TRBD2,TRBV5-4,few,CASSALGLAVYEQYF,TGTGCCAGCAGCGCATTGGGACTAGCGGTCTACGAGCAGTACTTC
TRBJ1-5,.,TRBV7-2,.,CASSLDWQPQHF,TGTGCCAGCAGCTTAGATTGGCAGCCCCAGCATTTT
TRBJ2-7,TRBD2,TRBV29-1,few,CSASGSSYEQYF,TGCAGCGCTAGCGGTTCCTCCTACGAGCAGTACTTC
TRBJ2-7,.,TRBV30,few,CAWSALGGAQYEQYF,TGTGCCTGGAGCGCCTTAGGGGGGGCGCAGTACGAGCAGTACTTC
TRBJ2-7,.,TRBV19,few,CASSIAAGATYEQYF,TGTGCCAGTAGTATAGCGGCGGGGGCCACCTACGAGCAGTACTTC
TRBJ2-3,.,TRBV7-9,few,CASSLRAGITDTQYF,TGTGCCAGCAGCTTACGGGCAGGGATCACAGATACGCAGTATTTT
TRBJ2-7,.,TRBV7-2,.,CASSLFGLLQGNYEQYF,TGTGCCAGCAGCCTCTTCGGACTACTGCAGGGAAATTACGAGCAGTACTTC
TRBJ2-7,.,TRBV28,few,CASSFQGRPPAYEQYF,TGTGCCAGCAGTTTCCAGGGGAGGCCTCCTGCCTACGAGCAGTACTTC
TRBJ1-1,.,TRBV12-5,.,CASGLIAGMHTEAFF,TGTGCTAGTGGTCTGATAGCAGGGATGCACACTGAAGCTTTCTTT